The 30 T cell receptor beta chains reported below all come from one sample, sequenced in a study of CD8 T cells in ankylosing spondylitis. Study-level points and caveats: A TCR beta motif of about eight highly homologous variants seemed to mark ankylosing spondylitis blood.

Their specific antigens are unknown. TCRdb processed the 5' RACE reads anew with MiXCR; each CDR3 protein has one entry. The sample has 750,000 to 850,000 distinct CDR3 sequences, 10% to 15% seen once. Sequenced material: blood, either unsorted or a sorted T cell fraction (not recorded which). These receptors were collected from a male donor with ankylosing spondylitis.

The chain joins TRBV6-1 to TRBJ2-7; D may be TRBD1 (5 bases). Trimming pared 5 bases from V and 6 bases from J, leaving 23 bases between. CDR1 is MNHNS, CDR2 SASEGT, per germline. The CDR3 contains 16 residues. CDR3 nucleotides: TGTGCCAGCAGTCGATGGCGGCAGGGTCGTCTCGGCGAGCAGTACTTC. Its translation is CASSRWRQGRLGEQYF.

There are many counts of this clonotype. The chain links TRBV6-2 or TRBV6-3 to TRBJ1-6; D is undetermined. The CDR3 covers 13 residues. V gave up 10 bases and J gave up 10 bases, with 17 bases separating them. CDR1 and CDR2 (germline): MNHEY, SVGEGT. The DNA of the CDR3 is TGTGCCACTAGGACCTCTGGTGGCTCACCCCTCCACTTT. This encodes CATRTSGGSPLHF.

The chain links TRBV10-3 to TRBJ2-5; no clear D. Germline values: CDR1 ENHRY, CDR2 SYGVKD. Trimming took 8 bases from V and 0 from J, leaving 7 bases between them. The CDR3 totals 12 residues. The CDR3 is CAIGDDQETQYF. The CDR3 bases are TGTGCCATCGGGGATGACCAAGAGACCCAGTACTTC.

In DNA, the CDR3 is TGCAGTGCGAACCTAGCGACCCTAGCCAAAAACATTCAGTACTTC. It yields the protein CSANLATLAKNIQYF. The V and J genes are TRBV20-1 and TRBJ2-4; a possible D gene is TRBD2 (6 bases). This CDR3 region has 15 residues. Trimming stripped 6 bases from V and 0 bases from J, with 15 bases between. Germline CDR1 is DFQATT and CDR2 is SNEGSKA (reference sequence).

This clonotype was seen at least ten times. The rearrangement joins TRBV5-1 to TRBJ2-1; D is perhaps TRBD1 (6 bases). This CDR3 has 14 residues. Germline values: CDR1 SGHRS, CDR2 YFSETQ. The germline V and J ends were trimmed by 4 bases and 6 bases, with 14 bases remaining between them. The CDR3 loop reads CASSQGTFGNEQFF. The CDR3 bases are TGCGCCAGCAGCCAAGGGACATTTGGCAATGAGCAGTTCTTC.

The V and J genes are TRBV6-2 or TRBV6-3 and TRBJ2-3, with D possibly being TRBD1 or TRBD2 (6 bases each). The CDR3 sequence is 13 residues long. CDR1 is MNHEY and CDR2 is SVGEGT in the germline V gene. Trimming took 7 bases from V and 7 from J, leaving 15 bases between them. The CDR3 nucleotides are TGTGCCAGCAAGGGGGGCCTCTTCTATACGCAGTATTTT. It specifies CASKGGLFYTQYF.

J is TRBJ2-3 and V is TRBV9; 11 bases map to TRBD2. Germline values: CDR1 SGDLS, CDR2 YYNGEE. Trimming removed 0 bases from V and 1 base from J; junction bases left unmatched: 4. This CDR3 has 17 amino acids. The CDR3 spells CASSVALAGGRTDTQYF. In nucleotides, the CDR3 is TGTGCCAGCAGCGTAGCTCTAGCGGGGGGTCGCACAGATACGCAGTATTTT.

The chain employs TRBV5-1 and TRBJ2-1, with 8 bases aligning to TRBD2. Germline trimming cut 4 bases from V and 7 bases from J; bases unmatched to any gene: 10. Germline V gene data show CDR1 as SGHRS and CDR2 as YFSETQ. The CDR3 has 15 amino acids. CDR3 coding DNA: TGCGCCAGCAGCCTGCGGACTAGCTTCGGTAATGAGCAGTTCTTC. Its translation: CASSLRTSFGNEQFF.

This clonotype was detected only a few times. V gene TRBV5-1 combines with J gene TRBJ1-1; no reliable D call. The CDR3 contains 14 residues. The germline V gene has CDR1 SGHRS and CDR2 YFSETQ. V gave up 4 bases and J gave up 4 bases, with 14 bases separating them. CDR3 nucleotides: TGCGCCAGCAGCATTTTTCGGGATACCACTGAAGCTTTCTTT. Translation: CASSIFRDTTEAFF. Full variable domain (missing parts from reference TRBV5-1 and TRBJ1-1): KAGVTQTPRYLIKTRGQQVTLSCSPISGHRSVSWYQQTPGQGLQFLFEYFSETQRNKGNFPGRFSGRQFSNSRSEMNVSTLELGDSALYLCASSIFRDTTEAFFGQGTRLTVV.

This clonotype appeared many times. The V call is TRBV7-2, the J call TRBJ2-1; D is unclear. The germline CDR1 and CDR2 sequences are SGHTA and FQGNSA. V was clipped by 5 bases and J by 4 bases, with 15 bases between them. The CDR3 is 15 amino acids. The chain's CDR3 is CASSLGRTDYNEQFF. Here the CDR3 DNA reads TGTGCCAGCAGCCTAGGAAGGACGGATTACAATGAGCAGTTCTTC.

This chain links TRBV5-1 with TRBJ2-5; a possible D gene is TRBD1 (5 bases). CDR1 is SGHRS and CDR2 is YFSETQ in the germline V gene. V was trimmed by 1 base and J by 1 base, leaving 14 bases between them. This CDR3 contains 16 residues. CDR3 amino acids: CASSLIGVLTQETQYF. The CDR3 nucleotides read TGCGCCAGCAGCTTGATAGGGGTACTCACCCAAGAGACCCAGTACTTC.

This chain uses TRBV29-1 with TRBJ2-5, with D tentatively TRBD2 (6 bases). V was pared by 7 bases and J by 4 bases, with 13 bases between. The CDR3 has 12 amino acids. CDR1 is SQVTM and CDR2 is ANQGSEA in the germline V gene. For the CDR3, the DNA is TGCAGCGCTCGACTAGTAGGAGAGACCCAGTACTTC. This encodes CSARLVGETQYF.

This clonotype was detected many times. This rearrangement joins TRBV4-2 to TRBJ1-2, with D maybe TRBD1 (5 bases). Germline V gives CDR1 LGHNA, CDR2 YNFKEQ. The CDR3 totals 15 residues. V was trimmed by 0 bases and J by 5 bases, leaving 13 bases between them. CDR3 loop: CASSQDIRGTYGYTF. CDR3 nucleotide sequence: TGTGCCAGCAGCCAAGATATTCGGGGGACGTATGGCTACACCTTC.

This clonotype was observed at least ten times. The chain links TRBV5-1 to TRBJ2-1; 12 bases match TRBD1. The V segment lost 2 bases and the J segment 10 bases; nucleotides outside the gene matches: 7. Looked up from germline, CDR1 is SGHRS and CDR2 is YFSETQ. CDR3 length: 15 residues. The CDR3 DNA reads as TGCGCCAGCAGCTTCTGGGGACAGGGGGCACAAGAGCAGTTCTTC. Its translation is CASSFWGQGAQEQFF.

Here the CDR3 reads CASCATSATYNEQFF. The CDR3, as DNA: TGTGCCAGTTGCGCGACTAGCGCGACCTACAATGAGCAGTTCTTC. The chain combines TRBV12-3 or TRBV12-4 with TRBJ2-1, with 8 bases fitting TRBD2. The CDR3 is 15 amino acids. Unmatched junction bases numbered 9, after V lost 9 bases and J lost 2 bases.

This clonotype was seen only a few times. The rearrangement links TRBV4-3 to TRBJ2-3; 12 bases map to TRBD2. The V segment lost 3 bases and the J segment 3 bases; nucleotides outside the gene matches: 4. Germline values: CDR1 LGHNA, CDR2 YSLEER. The length of the CDR3 is 16 residues. This CDR3 reads CASSQRLAGETDTQYF. The CDR3 nucleotides read TGCGCCAGCAGCCAGAGACTAGCGGGAGAAACAGATACGCAGTATTTT.

The rearrangement joins TRBV12-3 or TRBV12-4 to TRBJ2-5; either TRBD1 or TRBD2 may supply D (6 bases each). Deletions cut 4 bases from V and 4 bases from J, with 16 bases between. This CDR3 is 15 amino acids long. CDR3 sequence reads: CASSSRGLTGETQYF. As DNA, the CDR3 is TGTGCCAGCAGTTCCCGGGGGCTAACGGGAGAGACCCAGTACTTC.

This clonotype was observed at least ten times. The chain has TRBV5-1 and TRBJ2-1, with D uncertain. CDR1 and CDR2 from the germline V gene are SGHRS and YFSETQ. The V and J ends lost 2 bases and 2 bases respectively, with 11 bases between them. The CDR3 spans 15 residues. In nucleotides, the CDR3 is TGCGCCAGCAGCTTTATGCCAGCCACCTACAATGAGCAGTTCTTC. Its protein is CASSFMPATYNEQFF.

The J gene is TRBJ2-7, the V gene TRBV9; 7 nucleotides agree with TRBD2. The length of the CDR3 is 15 residues. The ends lost 4 bases at V and 0 bases at J; junction bases unmatched: 7. Germline assignment: CDR1 SGDLS and CDR2 YYNGEE. CDR3: CASSPQLASSYEQYF. As DNA, the CDR3 is TGTGCCAGCAGCCCCCAACTAGCGAGCTCCTACGAGCAGTACTTC.

The chain has TRBV4-3 and TRBJ1-1; tentatively, D is TRBD1 (5 bases). CDR3 size: 14 residues. V shed 7 bases and J shed 6 bases, with 18 bases lying between them. Germline V gene lookup returns CDR1 LGHNA and CDR2 YSLEER. The CDR3 loop is CASTTIGAGAEAFF. As DNA, the CDR3 is TGCGCCAGCACGACGATTGGGGCGGGGGCTGAAGCTTTCTTT.

This clonotype was found many times. The V and J genes are TRBV5-1 and TRBJ2-1; TRBD2 matches 10 bases. There are 16 residues in the CDR3. Germline values: CDR1 SGHRS, CDR2 YFSETQ. V lost 2 bases to trimming and J lost 4 bases; unmatched junction nucleotides: 6. The CDR3 DNA is TGCGCCAGCAGCTTCAGGAGCGGGGGGGCTTACAATGAGCAGTTCTTC. Protein sequence: CASSFRSGGAYNEQFF.

The chain links TRBV15 to TRBJ1-1; 11 bases align to TRBD1. The ends lost 2 bases at V and 5 bases at J; junction bases unmatched: 10. This CDR3 is 17 amino acids long. Germline V gene lookup returns CDR1 LNHNV and CDR2 YYDKDF (reference sequence). CDR3 in amino acids: CATSRQPGQGVGTEAFF. The CDR3 nucleotides are TGTGCCACCAGCAGACAACCGGGACAGGGGGTAGGGACTGAAGCTTTCTTT.

There are many counts of this clonotype. The gene calls are TRBV6-5 and TRBJ1-1, with no clear D. The V and J ends lost 0 bases and 7 bases respectively, with 3 bases between them. This CDR3 has 11 residues. CDR1 and CDR2 from the germline V gene are MNHEY and SVGAGI. The CDR3 DNA is TGTGCCAGCAGTTACTCTGGTGAAGCTTTCTTT. Protein sequence: CASSYSGEAFF.

The table lists this clonotype with a few counts. V usage is TRBV15 and J usage is TRBJ1-2, with D uncertain. Germline V gene data show CDR1 as LNHNV and CDR2 as YYDKDF (reference sequence). Trimming left V 0 bases short and J 4 bases short, with 15 bases between. The CDR3 is 16 residues long. CDR3 DNA: TGTGCCACCAGCAGAGATCGGGTGGGGTCTGGCTATGGCTACACCTTC. The encoded protein is CATSRDRVGSGYGYTF.

This clonotype was recorded many times. The chain carries TRBV4-2 and TRBJ2-5; TRBD1 or TRBD2 may be the D gene (5 bases each). This CDR3 comprises 14 residues. Deletions cut 1 base from V and 4 bases from J, with 10 bases between. Germline V gene sequence: CDR1 LGHNA, CDR2 YNFKEQ. The CDR3 nucleotides read TGTGCCAGCAGCCAAGTGTCAGGGAGAGAGACCCAGTACTTC. It is translated as CASSQVSGRETQYF.

This clonotype was observed many times. This chain links TRBV7-2 with TRBJ2-5; D unresolved. CDR3 length equals 13 residues. V was cut by 1 base and J by 3 bases, with 6 bases left in between. Germline assignment: CDR1 SGHTA and CDR2 FQGNSA. As DNA, the CDR3 is TGTGCCAGCAGCTTAGAGGCGGAAGAGACCCAGTACTTC. As protein: CASSLEAEETQYF.

J is TRBJ1-3 and V is TRBV7-8; D gene unclear. V was cut by 2 bases and J by 1 base, with 15 bases left in between. The V gene's germline CDR1 is SGHVS and CDR2 FQNEAQ. The CDR3 sequence is 17 residues long. CDR3 nucleotides: TGTGCCAGCAGCTTACCTTTGTACCAGCGATCTGGAAACACCATATATTTT. It is translated as CASSLPLYQRSGNTIYF. Looking up the rest from reference TRBV7-8 and TRBJ1-3 gives the full variable domain: GAGVSQSPRYKVAKRGQDVALRCDPISGHVSLFWYQQALGQGPEFLTYFQNEAQLDKSGLPSDRFFAERPEGSVSTLKIQRTQQEDSAVYLCASSLPLYQRSGNTIYFGEGSWLTVV.

Only a few counts were recorded for this clonotype. V usage is TRBV5-1 and J usage is TRBJ2-1; TRBD2 aligns across 12 bases. The CDR3 totals 15 residues. After removal of 4 bases from V and 7 bases from J, the junction contained 6 bases not matched to a gene. Germline V gene lookup returns CDR1 SGHRS and CDR2 YFSETQ. The CDR3 spells CASSPTSGRLNEQFF. In DNA, the CDR3 is TGCGCCAGCAGCCCGACTAGCGGGAGACTTAATGAGCAGTTCTTC.

This clonotype turned up a few times. The rearrangement joins TRBV7-8 to TRBJ2-1, with TRBD2 matching over 7 bases. CDR3 length: 16 residues. J lost 3 bases, V lost 5 bases, and 10 bases had no gene match. The V gene's germline CDR1 is SGHVS and CDR2 FQNEAQ. CDR3 DNA: TGTGCCAGCAGCAAGTCGGGGGGTCCTCGCTACAATGAGCAGTTCTTC. This translates into CASSKSGGPRYNEQFF.

This clonotype has a count of ten or more. The chain combines TRBV7-9 with TRBJ1-1, with a weak D call TRBD1 (5 bases). The CDR3 sequence is 14 residues long. The V gene lost 6 bases and the J gene lost 4 bases, with 15 bases spanning the gap. Germline V gene sequence: CDR1 SEHNR, CDR2 FQNEAQ (reference sequence). CDR3 sequence: CASSPRWGTTEAFF. For the CDR3, the DNA is TGTGCCAGCAGTCCAAGGTGGGGGACCACTGAAGCTTTCTTT.